What follows are 30 T cell receptor beta chains derived from one specimen sequenced in a study of siplizumab effects on memory and regulatory T cells. Some clones are missing from TCRdb's copy, which holds only in-frame ones; the method was immunoSEQ multiplex PCR. The sample gives roughly 120,000 clones, roughly nine tenths of which show up once; about 0.78% is in the top ten. Sequencing used Tregs sorted from blood. All receptors come from a human donor in good health.

The CDR3 nucleotides read TGTGCCAGCAGCTGGGACCGAGGGAATTCACCCCTCCACTTT. Translated: CASSWDRGNSPLHF. The chain joins TRBV9 to TRBJ1-6; weak D call: TRBD1 (5 bases). There are 14 residues in the CDR3. Germline V CDR1 and CDR2: SGDLS, YYNGEE. V was cut by 4 bases and J by 7 bases, with 12 bases left in between.

V is TRBV5-4 and J is TRBJ1-1; possibly TRBD1 for D (5 bases). From germline, CDR1 is SGHNT and CDR2 YYREEE (reference sequence). Between the trimmed V and J ends, which lost 5 bases and 10 bases, there was a span of 21 bases. The CDR3 loop spans 14 amino acids. The CDR3 DNA reads as TGTGCCAGCAGTCGAGGGGAGGACCTCCTGGTAGCTTTCTTT. This gives the protein CASSRGEDLLVAFF.

The rearrangement uses TRBV2 and TRBJ2-7; 12 nucleotides match TRBD2. CDR1 and CDR2 (germline): SNHLY, FYNNEI. The CDR3 is 14 residues long. Unmatched junction bases numbered 6, after V lost 6 bases and J lost 6 bases. The CDR3 region is CASSTTSGSAEQYF. In DNA form, the CDR3 reads TGTGCCAGCAGCACGACTAGCGGGAGTGCCGAGCAGTACTTC.

CDR3 protein: CASSVAVDRGQETQYF. CDR3 sequence (DNA): TGTGCCAGCAGCGTAGCGGTGGACAGGGGCCAAGAGACCCAGTACTTC. This chain connects TRBV9 to TRBJ2-5; 9 nucleotides agree with TRBD1. Germline V gene data show CDR1 as SGDLS and CDR2 as YYNGEE. CDR3 length equals 16 residues. After removal of 0 bases from V and 1 base from J, the junction contained 4 bases not matched to a gene.

This clone appeared a single time. This chain uses TRBV10-2 with TRBJ2-1, with 11 bases identical to TRBD2. Looked up from germline, CDR1 is WSHSY and CDR2 is SAAADI. This CDR3 comprises 16 residues. J was trimmed by 7 bases and V by 8 bases; bases with no gene match: 13. The CDR3 DNA follows: TGCGCCAGCCCGATAGCGGGAGGGACGTTATTGAATGAGCAGTTCTTC. Protein sequence: CASPIAGGTLLNEQFF.

J is TRBJ1-2 and V is TRBV11-2, with D possibly being TRBD1 (5 bases). The CDR3 sequence is 13 residues long. Germline CDR1 and CDR2: SGHAT and FQNNGV. Trimming left V 6 bases short and J 6 bases short, with 14 bases between. CDR3 in DNA: TGTGCCAGCAGAAAACTGGGGGTCGATGGCTACACCTTC. This translates into CASRKLGVDGYTF.

The chain is built from TRBV27 and TRBJ1-1; no clear D gene. The CDR3 covers 13 residues. CDR1 is MNHEY and CDR2 is SMNVEV in the germline V gene (reference sequence). Trimming removed 3 bases at V and 2 bases at J, with 7 bases between. This CDR3 reads CASSLKANTEAFF. DNA for the CDR3: TGTGCCAGCAGTTTGAAGGCCAACACTGAAGCTTTCTTT.

The V and J genes are TRBV5-4 and TRBJ1-6, with TRBD1 matching 8 bases. Germline V gives CDR1 SGHNT, CDR2 YYREEE (reference sequence). Trimming cost V 4 bases and J 8 bases; bases outside gene matches: 5. The CDR3 has 14 amino acids. CDR3 in amino acids: CASSQGAEDSPLHF. The DNA for the CDR3 is TGTGCCAGCAGCCAGGGGGCAGAGGATTCACCCCTCCACTTT. Full variable domain (missing parts from reference TRBV5-4 and TRBJ1-6): ETGVTQSPTHLIKTRGQQVTLRCSSQSGHNTVSWYQQALGQGPQFIFQYYREEENGRGNFPPRFSGLQFPNYSSELNVNALELDDSALYLCASSQGAEDSPLHFGNGTRLTVT.

The chain recombines TRBV6-1 with TRBJ1-4; no firm D call. V lost 5 bases and J lost 7, with 14 bases in between. This CDR3 comprises 14 residues. From germline, CDR1 is MNHNS and CDR2 SASEGT. The CDR3 spells CASSPRGGGEKLFF. DNA of the CDR3: TGTGCCAGCAGTCCACGGGGAGGAGGTGAAAAACTGTTTTTT.

This clone has a handful of counts. The chain has TRBV6-5 and TRBJ2-7; D is unclear. This CDR3 comprises 15 residues. CDR1 and CDR2 from the germline V gene are MNHEY and SVGAGI. V dropped 4 bases and J dropped 2 bases, with 15 bases sitting between them. Written as DNA, the CDR3 is TGTGCCAGCAGTTTCTCTGCTTCTAACACCTACGAGCAGTACTTC. Its protein is CASSFSASNTYEQYF.

In this sample, this clone turned up once. The genes are TRBV27 and TRBJ1-2; D is uncertain. Germline V lookup: CDR1 MNHEY, CDR2 SMNVEV (reference sequence). The V gene lost 0 bases and the J gene lost 0 bases, with 5 bases spanning the gap. The CDR3 totals 14 residues. This chain's CDR3 is CASSLSAANYGYTF. CDR3 DNA: TGTGCCAGCAGTTTATCGGCTGCTAACTATGGCTACACCTTC.

The CDR3 spells CASSYSGSEAFF. The CDR3 DNA follows: TGTGCCAGCAGTTACTCGGGCTCCGAAGCTTTCTTT. The chain couples TRBV6-6 to TRBJ1-1; no reliable D call. This CDR3 is 12 amino acids long. From germline, CDR1 is MNHNY and CDR2 SVGAGI (reference sequence). V was shortened by 0 bases and J by 8 bases, with 7 bases between the two germline ends.

The rearrangement uses TRBV7-8 and TRBJ2-3; D perhaps matches TRBD1 (5 bases). The V end lost 5 bases, the J end lost 8 bases, and 11 bases lay between the germline ends. The V gene's germline CDR1 is SGHVS and CDR2 FQNEAQ. The CDR3 sequence is 12 residues long. The CDR3 DNA sequence: TGTGCCAGCAGCCCGCAGGGTGGTACGCAGTATTTT. Protein: CASSPQGGTQYF.

The J gene is TRBJ1-2, the V gene TRBV6-5, with D uncertain. Looked up from germline, CDR1 is MNHEY and CDR2 is SVGAGI. This CDR3 contains 11 residues. The V end was cut by 8 bases, the J end by 4 bases, with 8 bases between. The CDR3 reads CASAAGYGYTF. DNA for the CDR3: TGTGCCAGCGCCGCGGGCTATGGCTACACCTTC.

J is TRBJ2-3 and V is TRBV25-1, with 7 bases matching TRBD2. The CDR3 covers 16 residues. The junction had 13 bases not matched to a gene; V was cut back by 6 bases and J by 4 bases. Germline lookup yields CDR1 MGHDK and CDR2 SYGVNS. The CDR3 sequence is CASSASGRTSADTQYF. The CDR3 DNA follows: TGTGCCAGCAGCGCCTCGGGCCGGACTAGTGCAGATACGCAGTATTTT.

This clone was counted a few times. The chain uses TRBV5-1 and TRBJ1-1; D is uncertain. Germline V lookup: CDR1 SGHRS, CDR2 YFSETQ. This CDR3 spans 14 amino acids. The germline V and J ends were trimmed by 0 bases and 5 bases, with 11 bases remaining between them. Here the CDR3 DNA reads TGCGCCAGCAGCTTGGAGGCGGCGAGGACTGAAGCTTTCTTT. This sequence encodes CASSLEAARTEAFF.

This sequence joins TRBV5-8 and TRBJ2-7; D is ambiguous. Trimming cost V 4 bases and J 2 bases, with 13 bases left between them. This CDR3 is 14 amino acids long. CDR1 is SGHTS and CDR2 is YDEGEE in the germline V gene. CDR3 DNA sequence: TGTGCCAGCAGCCCTCGCACGCTCACCTACGAGCAGTACTTC. It is translated as CASSPRTLTYEQYF.

The chain joins TRBV5-4 to TRBJ2-1; TRBD2 might be the D (6 bases). Germline values: CDR1 SGHNT, CDR2 YYREEE (reference sequence). This CDR3 region has 12 residues. V shed 0 bases and J shed 15 bases, with 13 bases lying between them. In nucleotides, the CDR3 is TGTGCCAGCAGCTTGGCGGGGCGGGGACGGTTCTTC. It encodes CASSLAGRGRFF.

The J gene is TRBJ2-3, the V gene TRBV19, with D perhaps given as TRBD1 or TRBD2 (5 bases each). CDR3 length equals 14 residues. Germline CDR1 reads LNHDA; CDR2 reads SQIVND (reference sequence). The V and J ends lost 5 bases and 2 bases respectively, with 11 bases between them. Here the CDR3 DNA reads TGTGCCAGTAGTCCATGGGACGACACAGATACGCAGTATTTT. Translating it yields CASSPWDDTDTQYF.

Only one count was recorded for this clone. The rearrangement joins TRBV5-1 to TRBJ2-5; D is uncertain. Looked up from germline, CDR1 is SGHRS and CDR2 is YFSETQ. The CDR3 has 12 amino acids. Trimming cost V 4 bases and J 7 bases, with 11 bases left between them. The CDR3 spells CASSTPVGTQYF. In DNA, the CDR3 is TGCGCCAGCAGCACCCCAGTAGGGACCCAGTACTTC. Together with reference TRBV5-1 and TRBJ2-5, the CDR3 gives the full variable domain: KAGVTQTPRYLIKTRGQQVTLSCSPISGHRSVSWYQQTPGQGLQFLFEYFSETQRNKGNFPGRFSGRQFSNSRSEMNVSTLELGDSALYLCASSTPVGTQYFGPGTRLLVL.

V and J are TRBV10-3 and TRBJ1-2, with TRBD1 as a possible D gene (5 bases). The CDR3 length is 12 residues. V lost 9 bases, J lost 8 bases, and 16 bases lay in between. Germline V gene data show CDR1 as ENHRY and CDR2 as SYGVKD. The CDR3 is CAMSSGLGGYTF. CDR3 DNA sequence: TGTGCCATGTCCTCAGGGTTGGGCGGCTACACCTTC.

J is TRBJ2-7 and V is TRBV11-3, with 12 bases fitting TRBD2. V dropped 5 bases and J dropped 5; count of bases not matched to a gene: 7. The CDR3 sequence is 15 residues long. Per germline, CDR1 SGHNT and CDR2 YENEEA. In DNA form, the CDR3 reads TGTGCCAGCAGCCCTGGACTAGCGGGATTCAACGAGCAGTACTTC. Translating gives CASSPGLAGFNEQYF.

This sequence joins TRBV6-5 and TRBJ2-7; TRBD2 matches 11 bases. This CDR3 spans 14 amino acids. CDR1 and CDR2 (germline): MNHEY, SVGAGI. The J segment lost 0 bases and the V segment lost 6 bases, leaving 1 base of the junction unmatched. The CDR3 bases are TGTGCCAGCAGCGGGACTAGCGGCTCCTACGAGCAGTACTTC. Residues: CASSGTSGSYEQYF.

The chain has TRBV7-2 and TRBJ2-7, with a possible D match to TRBD1 (5 bases). The length of the CDR3 is 15 residues. From germline, CDR1 is SGHTA and CDR2 FQGNSA. V lost 7 bases and J 5 bases, leaving 21 bases between the germline ends. The CDR3 is CASNLGRQFAHEQYF. In nucleotides, the CDR3 is TGTGCCAGCAACTTGGGTCGACAGTTTGCCCACGAGCAGTACTTC.

The chain links TRBV6-6 to TRBJ1-2, with D possibly matching TRBD1 (5 bases). The CDR3 spans 15 residues. V was trimmed by 4 bases and J by 0 bases, leaving 12 bases between them. Germline assignment: CDR1 MNHNY and CDR2 SVGAGI (reference sequence). The CDR3 bases are TGTGCCAGCAGTTTGACAGCGCTAGCTAACTATGGCTACACCTTC. Amino acid sequence: CASSLTALANYGYTF.

V usage is TRBV18 and J usage is TRBJ2-5, with D possibly TRBD1 on 6 matching bases. The CDR3 loop spans 14 amino acids. V was trimmed by 5 bases and J by 0 bases, leaving 10 bases between them. Looked up from germline, CDR1 is KGHSH and CDR2 is LQKENI. As DNA, the CDR3 is TGTGCCAGCTCAAACCAGGGGTACCAAGAGACCCAGTACTTC. Translation: CASSNQGYQETQYF.

This chain connects TRBV27 to TRBJ2-7; 7 bases align to TRBD1. Trimming removed 4 bases from V and 0 bases from J; junction bases left unmatched: 6. The CDR3 contains 15 residues. In germline, CDR1 is MNHEY, CDR2 SMNVEV (reference sequence). The CDR3 loop reads CASSYMGQSSYEQYF. In DNA form, the CDR3 reads TGTGCCAGCAGTTATATGGGACAGAGCTCCTACGAGCAGTACTTC.

The DNA of the CDR3 is TGCGCCAGCAGCTTAGGCCACGAGCAGTACTTC. Protein: CASSLGHEQYF. The V and J genes are TRBV5-1 and TRBJ2-7; D is unresolved. V was pared by 2 bases and J by 5 bases, with 5 bases between. Germline V lookup: CDR1 SGHRS, CDR2 YFSETQ. This CDR3 spans 11 amino acids.

The V call is TRBV16, the J call TRBJ1-6; D gene unclear. Trimming pared 0 bases from V and 7 bases from J, leaving 13 bases between. CDR1 and CDR2 from the germline V gene are KGHSY and FQNENV. The CDR3 contains 16 residues. For the CDR3, the DNA is TGTGCCAGCAGCCAATCTTCCCAGAGAGGCAATTCACCCCTCCACTTT. This translates into CASSQSSQRGNSPLHF.

The DNA of the CDR3 is TGTGCCAGTGGGGAACGACCGAACACTGAAGCTTTCTTT. Its translation: CASGERPNTEAFF. J is TRBJ1-1 and V is TRBV11-3; D gene ambiguous. This CDR3 comprises 13 residues. Trimming shortened V by 9 bases and J by 1 base, and 12 bases separated the two germline ends. Germline V gene lookup returns CDR1 SGHNT and CDR2 YENEEA.